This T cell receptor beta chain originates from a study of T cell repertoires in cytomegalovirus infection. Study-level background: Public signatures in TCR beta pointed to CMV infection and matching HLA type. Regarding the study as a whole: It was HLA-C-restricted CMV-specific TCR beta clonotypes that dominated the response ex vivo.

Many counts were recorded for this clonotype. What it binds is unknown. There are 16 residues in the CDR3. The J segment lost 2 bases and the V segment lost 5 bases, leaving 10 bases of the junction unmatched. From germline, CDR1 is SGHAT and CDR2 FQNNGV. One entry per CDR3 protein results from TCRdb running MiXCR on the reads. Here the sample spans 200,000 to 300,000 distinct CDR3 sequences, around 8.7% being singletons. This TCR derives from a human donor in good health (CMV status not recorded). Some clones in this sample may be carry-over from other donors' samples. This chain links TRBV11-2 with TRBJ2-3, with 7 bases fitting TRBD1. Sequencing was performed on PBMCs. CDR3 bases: TGTGCCAGCAGCCAATCGGGGACAGCCTACACAGATACGCAGTATTTT. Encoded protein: CASSQSGTAYTDTQYF.